Following are 2 T cell receptor beta chains from one sample sequenced in a study of T cells after posttransplantation cyclophosphamide. TCRdb keeps only in-frame clones here, not all; method: immunoSEQ multiplex PCR. The sample consists of tens of thousands of clones, about 90% of them appearing once. Specimen: PBMCs. All receptors derive from a woman aged 50 to 60 in good health and a related stem cell transplant donor.

This chain links TRBV13 with TRBJ2-3, with 14 bases matching TRBD2. With 5 bases clipped from V and 3 bases from J, the junction kept 7 bases outside the gene matches. The CDR3 is made up of 17 amino acids. Germline V gene data show CDR1 as PRHDT and CDR2 as FYEKMQ (reference sequence). The CDR3 sequence: CASSGLTSGGATDTQYF. CDR3 DNA: TGTGCCAGCAGCGGGTTGACTAGCGGGGGGGCGACAGATACGCAGTATTTT.

Comment on this clone: Sequence at one end of the junction differs from germline and may be a read error. Here the CDR3 reads CASTLFRDRGSGELFF. The CDR3 DNA sequence: TGTGCCAGCACCTTGTTCCGGGACAGGGGATCCGGGGAGCTGTTTTTT. The rearrangement uses TRBV5-5 and TRBJ2-2; 10 nucleotides match TRBD1. Germline V gene lookup returns CDR1 SGHKS and CDR2 YYEKEE (reference sequence). The CDR3 length is 16 residues.